This T cell receptor (beta chain) emerged from a study of T cells after posttransplantation cyclophosphamide. Study-wide results and limits: Recipient CMV seropositivity and CMV reactivation strongly tracked TRB clonality. Skin or GI-infiltrating T cells shared few TRB sequences with blood. Later post-transplant blood repertoires were often dominated by donor CD8+ memory clones.

Concerning this clone itself: Its antigen is currently unknown.

The naive gate required viable CD3+CD4+ or CD3+CD8+ cells with CCR7+CD45RA+CD45RO-CD95-CD27+CD28+ phenotype. Peripheral blood was collected from the related graft donor on the marrow donation day. Germline V lookup: CDR1 MDHEN, CDR2 SYDVKM. The CDR3 length is 13 residues. Trimming took 6 bases from V and 2 from J, leaving 11 bases between them. Libraries were prepared by immunoSEQ multiplex PCR; TCRdb keeps only in-frame clonotypes and omits some of them. The sample consists of about 16,000 clones, roughly 94% of them appearing once. Input material: naive CD4+ T cells sorted from blood. The clonotype comes from a woman aged 45 to 65 in good health and a related stem cell transplant donor. This chain uses TRBV28 with TRBJ2-7, with TRBD1 as a possible D gene (6 bases). CDR3 sequence (DNA): TGTGCCAGCAGCATACAGGGAACCTACGAGCAGTACTTC. Translated, it gives CASSIQGTYEQYF.